This T cell receptor beta chain emerged from a study of brain T cells in children with intractable seizures. Sample time point: blood from clinic visit 5 months post-surgery; TSC patient then seizure free. Assay: immunoSEQ multiplex PCR; the TCRdb copy retains only in-frame clones and omits some. Counted here are about 340,000 clones, more than 85% occurring once; the ten biggest clones make up 4.5% to 7%. The CDR3 has 14 residues. The gene calls are TRBV21-1 and TRBJ1-5; the DNA was not used to check the table's D call, TRBD1. TRBV21-1 is assigned pseudogene status. The sequence was collected from a boy under two years old with tuberous sclerosis and intractable seizures. The sequencing used peripheral blood, collected around 5 months after surgery. CDR3 sequence reads: CASSKGQPNQPQHF. The CDR3 bases are TGTGCCAGCAGCAAAGGACAGCCCAATCAGCCCCAGCATTTT.